Listed here is a single TCR beta chain. No antigen is known for it. The data stem from a study of CD8 T cells in Susac syndrome. Study-level background: Patients with Susac syndrome, at blood draw, were therapy-naive, on corticosteroids, or on intravenous immunoglobulin alone. Study-wide points: The CD4+ T cell repertoires in Susac syndrome did not show any clonal expansion.

Per germline, CDR1 SEHNR and CDR2 FQNEAQ (reference sequence). Trimming cost V 4 bases and J 5 bases; bases outside gene matches: 5. The CDR3 runs to 14 residues. Random hexamers were used to reverse transcribe an amount of 0.5 to 1 ug RNA. A single record per CDR3 protein comes from TCRdb applying MiXCR to the immunoSEQ multiplex PCR reads. The sample yields about 170,000 distinct CDR3 sequences, 95% to 96% seen once. Sequencing targeted TCR beta in T cells from blood (CD8+ and CD4+). The chain has TRBV7-9 and TRBJ1-2, with TRBD1 identical over 9 bases. The source is a human donor with Susac syndrome. Sequences were obtained from CD4+ T cells from PBMCs. CDR3 in amino acids: CASSSTGGRYGYTF. The CDR3 region has the DNA TGTGCCAGCAGCTCGACAGGGGGTCGGTATGGCTACACCTTC.